This passage covers 27 T cell receptor beta chains from one sample sequenced in a study of blood T cell repertoires in COVID-19. Produced via immunoSEQ multiplex PCR; TCRdb's table is partial and in-frame only. This table holds hundreds of thousands of clones, 88% found once. Sequenced sample: PBMCs or T cells enriched from blood (not recorded which). The receptors stem from a woman aged 55 to 70 in a cohort exposed to, infected with or recovered from COVID-19 (not recorded which).

This chain uses TRBV27 with TRBJ2-1, with 10 bases matching TRBD2. The CDR3 totals 14 residues. The germline V gene has CDR1 MNHEY and CDR2 SMNVEV (reference sequence). J gave up 7 bases and V 7 bases, and 7 bases lay outside the gene matches. The CDR3 is CASTPGLARNEQFF. CDR3 nucleotides: TGTGCCAGCACTCCGGGACTAGCGAGGAATGAGCAGTTCTTC.

CDR3 in amino acids: CASSHRGLGQPQHF. The CDR3 nucleotides read TGTGCCAGCAGTCACAGGGGTCTCGGTCAGCCCCAGCATTTT. The chain is built from TRBV28 and TRBJ1-5, with TRBD1 matching 7 bases. This CDR3 region has 14 residues. With 5 bases clipped from V and 6 bases from J, the junction kept 7 bases outside the gene matches. Germline V gene data show CDR1 as MDHEN and CDR2 as SYDVKM. Complete variable domain (other parts from reference TRBV28 and TRBJ1-5): DVKVTQSSRYLVKRTGEKVFLECVQDMDHENMFWYRQDPGLGLRLIYFSYDVKMKEKGDIPEGYSVSREKKERFSLILESASTNQTSMYLCASSHRGLGQPQHFGDGTRLSIL.

The rearrangement joins TRBV7-9 to TRBJ1-1, with unresolved D. CDR3 size: 15 residues. Trimming shortened V by 1 base and J by 7 bases, and 16 bases separated the two germline ends. Germline CDR1 SEHNR, CDR2 FQNEAQ (reference sequence). CDR3 amino acids: CASSLGGGPPGEAFF. CDR3 coding DNA: TGTGCCAGCAGCTTAGGGGGAGGCCCCCCTGGTGAAGCTTTCTTT.

The chain is built from TRBV12-3 or TRBV12-4 and TRBJ1-5, with TRBD1 matching 7 bases. The CDR3 sequence is 12 residues long. V was pared by 7 bases and J by 7 bases, with 4 bases of the junction left unmatched. CDR3: CASNHRGQPQHF. The CDR3 DNA sequence: TGTGCCAGCAATCACAGGGGCCAGCCCCAGCATTTT.

The rearrangement uses TRBV11-2 and TRBJ1-4; perhaps TRBD1 as D (5 bases). Trimming took off 6 bases at V and 10 bases at J, with 21 bases between the two ends. Germline CDR1 reads SGHAT; CDR2 reads FQNNGV. The CDR3 is 15 amino acids. CDR3: CASSSNRSPFGKLFF. DNA for the CDR3: TGTGCCAGCAGTTCAAACAGGTCCCCCTTTGGAAAACTGTTTTTT. The variable domain in full, completed from reference TRBV11-2 and TRBJ1-4, reads EAGVAQSPRYKIIEKRQSVAFWCNPISGHATLYWYQQILGQGPKLLIQFQNNGVVDDSQLPKDRFSAERLKGVDSTLKIQPAKLEDSAVYLCASSSNRSPFGKLFFGSGTQLSVL.

V usage is TRBV18 and J usage is TRBJ2-1; TRBD2 agrees at 9 bases. J lost 8 bases, V lost 0 bases, and 8 bases had no gene match. The germline CDR1 and CDR2 sequences are KGHSH and LQKENI. The CDR3 contains 16 residues. CDR3 nucleotide sequence: TGTGCCAGCTCACCACCAATAGCGGGAGTCCGGTATGAGCAGTTCTTC. Encoded protein: CASSPPIAGVRYEQFF.

This clone was counted a few times. This chain joins TRBV2 and TRBJ1-6; 9 bases align to TRBD1. J gave up 5 bases and V 3 bases, and 8 bases lay outside the gene matches. The germline CDR1 and CDR2 sequences are SNHLY and FYNNEI. The CDR3 runs 17 residues. The CDR3 loop is CASSDSGQGLNNSPLHF. CDR3 in DNA: TGTGCCAGCAGTGATAGCGGACAGGGGTTGAATAATTCACCCCTCCACTTT.

This sequence joins TRBV18 and TRBJ1-2; 9 bases match TRBD1. The CDR3 spans 15 residues. From germline, CDR1 is KGHSH and CDR2 LQKENI. V dropped 3 bases and J dropped 1; count of bases not matched to a gene: 3. In nucleotides, the CDR3 is TGTGCCAGCTCACCTAGGACAGGGGATAACTATGGCTACACCTTC. This codes for CASSPRTGDNYGYTF.

This chain joins TRBV9 and TRBJ1-1, with 7 nucleotides matching TRBD1. Trimming cost V 4 bases and J 1 base; bases outside gene matches: 7. CDR1 is SGDLS, CDR2 YYNGEE, per germline. This CDR3 has 15 residues. CDR3 sequence (DNA): TGTGCCAGCAGCCCAACCGGGACAGAGAACACTGAAGCTTTCTTT. Translation: CASSPTGTENTEAFF.

The chain uses TRBV5-1 and TRBJ1-1; 7 bases fit TRBD1. Germline V lookup: CDR1 SGHRS, CDR2 YFSETQ. The CDR3 loop spans 13 amino acids. V dropped 3 bases and J dropped 5; count of bases not matched to a gene: 4. CDR3 in DNA: TGCGCCAGCAGCTCCTTACAGGGGACTGAAGCTTTCTTT. Translating gives CASSSLQGTEAFF.

A few counts support this clone. In nucleotides, the CDR3 is TGTGCCAGCACTCTCGACACCTACACTGAAGCTTTCTTT. Encoded protein: CASTLDTYTEAFF. The chain recombines TRBV7-8 with TRBJ1-1; D is uncertain. Germline V gene sequence: CDR1 SGHVS, CDR2 FQNEAQ. This CDR3 region has 13 residues. The V and J ends lost 7 bases and 3 bases respectively, with 12 bases between them.

This clone was recorded only once. The chain combines TRBV3-1 (or the pseudogene TRBV3-2) with TRBJ2-7; 11 nucleotides match TRBD2. CDR1 is LGHDT and CDR2 is YNNKEL in the germline V gene (reference sequence). After removal of 6 bases from V and 4 bases from J, the junction contained 5 bases not matched to a gene. The CDR3 sequence is 14 residues long. The CDR3 region is CASRPSGRTYEQYF. The CDR3 coding sequence is TGTGCCAGCAGGCCTAGCGGGAGGACTTACGAGCAGTACTTC.

The V call is TRBV9, the J call TRBJ2-1, with TRBD2 matching over 10 bases. J gave up 6 bases and V 3 bases, and 9 bases lay outside the gene matches. This CDR3 comprises 16 residues. In germline, CDR1 is SGDLS, CDR2 YYNGEE. The CDR3 bases are TGTGCCAGCAGCGGACTAGGGGGACTAGCGATCAATGAGCAGTTCTTC. Translating gives CASSGLGGLAINEQFF.

The chain combines TRBV4-1 with TRBJ1-1; D gene unclear. The CDR3 has 15 amino acids. Germline V gene data show CDR1 as MGHRA and CDR2 as YSYEKL. Trimming shortened V by 2 bases and J by 3 bases, and 13 bases separated the two germline ends. Here the CDR3 DNA reads TGCGCCAGCAGCCAACTCGCCCGGGGTTACACTGAAGCTTTCTTT. It encodes CASSQLARGYTEAFF.

V usage is TRBV27 and J usage is TRBJ2-7; tentative D call: TRBD2 (5 bases). The germline V gene has CDR1 MNHEY and CDR2 SMNVEV (reference sequence). The CDR3 totals 16 residues. Trimming took 2 bases from V and 3 from J, leaving 17 bases between them. The chain's CDR3 is CASSLHQASGIYEQYF. For the CDR3, the DNA is TGTGCCAGCAGTTTACACCAAGCGTCGGGAATCTACGAGCAGTACTTC.

This clone was observed a few times. This rearrangement joins TRBV11-1 to TRBJ1-1, with D possibly being TRBD1 (6 bases). Trimming stripped 5 bases from V and 1 base from J, with 8 bases between. This CDR3 has 13 residues. Germline CDR1 and CDR2: SGHAT and FQDESV (reference sequence). The CDR3 DNA reads as TGTGCCAGCAGCCTACAGGGGAACACTGAAGCTTTCTTT. Its translation is CASSLQGNTEAFF.

The V call is TRBV28, the J call TRBJ1-4; a possible D gene is TRBD1 (5 bases). Germline-derived CDR1 and CDR2 are MDHEN and SYDVKM. The V end was cut by 3 bases, the J end by 8 bases, with 13 bases between. The CDR3 contains 14 residues. The CDR3 loop is CASSLGGMREKLFF. In DNA form, the CDR3 reads TGTGCCAGCAGTTTGGGGGGAATGCGGGAAAAACTGTTTTTT. The entire variable domain, with the rest obtained from reference TRBV28 and TRBJ1-4, is as follows: DVKVTQSSRYLVKRTGEKVFLECVQDMDHENMFWYRQDPGLGLRLIYFSYDVKMKEKGDIPEGYSVSREKKERFSLILESASTNQTSMYLCASSLGGMREKLFFGSGTQLSVL.

The gene calls are TRBV6-5 and TRBJ2-1, with D perhaps matching TRBD1 (6 bases). The CDR3 totals 16 residues. The V gene's germline CDR1 is MNHEY and CDR2 SVGAGI. The ends were cut back, 1 base at V and 1 base at J, with 11 bases in the middle. The CDR3 region is CASSYWQGSSYNEQFF. The CDR3 DNA follows: TGTGCCAGCAGTTACTGGCAGGGGTCTTCCTACAATGAGCAGTTCTTC.

The genes are TRBV19 and TRBJ2-5; 12 bases are shared with TRBD2. Germline V lookup: CDR1 LNHDA, CDR2 SQIVND (reference sequence). Trimming at V came to 5 bases and at J to 2 bases, leaving 3 bases not matched to a gene. This CDR3 region has 15 residues. The CDR3 DNA reads TGTGCCAGTAGTGTGACTAGCGGGGGACAAGAGACCCAGTACTTC. It yields the protein CASSVTSGGQETQYF.

The rearrangement links TRBV14 to TRBJ2-5; 9 nucleotides match TRBD1. This CDR3 has 16 amino acids. Germline lookup yields CDR1 SGHDN and CDR2 FVKESK. The junction had 5 bases not matched to a gene; V was cut back by 1 base and J by 2 bases. CDR3 protein: CASSQAGTGKQETQYF. The CDR3 DNA follows: TGTGCCAGCAGCCAAGCCGGGACAGGGAAACAAGAGACCCAGTACTTC.

This chain joins TRBV13 and TRBJ1-6; D is uncertain. This CDR3 region has 16 residues. Germline V gene data show CDR1 as PRHDT and CDR2 as FYEKMQ (reference sequence). V was trimmed by 4 bases and J by 1 base, leaving 11 bases between them. CDR3 protein: CASSSLAGSYNSPLHF. The CDR3 nucleotides read TGTGCCAGCAGCTCTCTGGCGGGTTCCTATAATTCACCCCTCCACTTT.

J is TRBJ2-1 and V is TRBV12-5; D is unclear. Germline V gene sequence: CDR1 LGHNT, CDR2 FRNRAP. CDR3 length: 12 residues. Trimming pared 3 bases from V and 5 bases from J, leaving 5 bases between. The CDR3 spells CASGLSDNEQFF. DNA for the CDR3: TGTGCTAGTGGTTTATCCGACAATGAGCAGTTCTTC.

The chain has TRBV4-1 and TRBJ1-4; 9 positions agree with TRBD1. The germline gives CDR1 MGHRA, CDR2 YSYEKL. The V and J ends lost 4 bases and 8 bases, in that order; junction bases with no gene match: 8. The CDR3 totals 15 residues. The CDR3 here is CASSRTGAGDEKLFF. Here the CDR3 DNA reads TGCGCCAGCAGCCGGACAGGGGCGGGAGACGAAAAACTGTTTTTT.

This chain uses TRBV5-8 with TRBJ1-5; a weak D match, TRBD1 (5 bases). V lost 1 base and J lost 10, with 15 bases in between. Per the germline V gene, CDR1 is SGHTS and CDR2 is YDEGEE. The CDR3 sequence is 14 residues long. The CDR3 sequence is CASSLLVKGQPQHF. The CDR3 DNA reads as TGTGCCAGCAGCTTGCTGGTGAAGGGGCAACCCCAGCATTTT.

The chain combines TRBV5-5 with TRBJ2-3, with D possibly being TRBD1 (6 bases). The germline CDR1 and CDR2 sequences are SGHKS and YYEKEE (reference sequence). Trimming took 0 bases from V and 3 from J, leaving 14 bases between them. This CDR3 contains 16 residues. In nucleotides, the CDR3 is TGTGCCAGCAGCTTGGAATCTGGGCAGGGGACAGATACGCAGTATTTT. As protein: CASSLESGQGTDTQYF. Together with reference TRBV5-5 and TRBJ2-3, the CDR3 gives the full variable domain: DAGVTQSPTHLIKTRGQQVTLRCSPISGHKSVSWYQQVLGQGPQFIFQYYEKEERGRGNFPDRFSARQFPNYSSELNVNALLLGDSALYLCASSLESGQGTDTQYFGPGTRLTVL.

This clone appeared once. V gene TRBV3-1 (or the pseudogene TRBV3-2) combines with J gene TRBJ1-5; a weak D match, TRBD1 (6 bases). The CDR3 totals 14 residues. The germline V gene has CDR1 LGHDT and CDR2 YNNKEL (reference sequence). V lost 5 bases, J lost 7 bases, and 15 bases lay in between. The CDR3 nucleotides are TGTGCCAGCAGCTACGGGACGGACAGCCAGCCCCAGCATTTT. Translation: CASSYGTDSQPQHF.

A word on this clone: One end of the junction fails to match germline, which may point to a read error. The chain uses TRBV13 and TRBJ1-1; a possible D gene is TRBD1 (6 bases). Germline-derived CDR1 and CDR2 are PRHDT and FYEKMQ (reference sequence). The CDR3 runs 18 residues. The DNA of the CDR3 is TGTGCCAGCAGCCCAGGCGGGCACAGGGTATCGGGGAACGCTGAAGCTTTCTTT. Its translation: CASSPGGHRVSGNAEAFF.